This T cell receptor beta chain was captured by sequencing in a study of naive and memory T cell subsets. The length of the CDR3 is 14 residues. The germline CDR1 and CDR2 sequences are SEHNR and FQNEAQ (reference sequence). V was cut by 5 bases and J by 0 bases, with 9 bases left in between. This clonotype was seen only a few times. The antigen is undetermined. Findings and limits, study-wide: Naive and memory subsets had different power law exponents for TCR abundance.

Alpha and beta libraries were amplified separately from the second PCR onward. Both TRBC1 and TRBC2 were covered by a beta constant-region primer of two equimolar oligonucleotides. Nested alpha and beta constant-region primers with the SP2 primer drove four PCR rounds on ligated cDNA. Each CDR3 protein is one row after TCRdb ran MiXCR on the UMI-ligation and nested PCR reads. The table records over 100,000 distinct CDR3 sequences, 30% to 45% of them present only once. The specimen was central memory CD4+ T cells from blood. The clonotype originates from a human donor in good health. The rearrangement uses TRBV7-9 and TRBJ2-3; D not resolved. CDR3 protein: CASSPRASTDTQYF. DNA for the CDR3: TGTGCCAGCAGCCCCCGAGCTAGCACAGATACGCAGTATTTT.